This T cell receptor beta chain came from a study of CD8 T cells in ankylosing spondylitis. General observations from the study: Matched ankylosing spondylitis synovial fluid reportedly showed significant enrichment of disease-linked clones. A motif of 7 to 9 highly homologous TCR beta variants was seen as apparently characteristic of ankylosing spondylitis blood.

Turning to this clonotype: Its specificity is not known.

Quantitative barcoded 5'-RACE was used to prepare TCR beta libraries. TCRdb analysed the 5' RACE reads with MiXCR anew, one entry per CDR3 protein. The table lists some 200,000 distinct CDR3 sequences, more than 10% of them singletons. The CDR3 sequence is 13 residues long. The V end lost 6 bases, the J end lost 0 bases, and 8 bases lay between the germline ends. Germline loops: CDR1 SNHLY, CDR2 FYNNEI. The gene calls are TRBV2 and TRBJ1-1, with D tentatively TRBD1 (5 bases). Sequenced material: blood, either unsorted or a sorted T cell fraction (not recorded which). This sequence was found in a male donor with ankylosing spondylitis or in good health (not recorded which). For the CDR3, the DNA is TGTGCCAGCAGACAGGCTATGAACACTGAAGCTTTCTTT. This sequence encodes CASRQAMNTEAFF.